This T cell receptor beta chain was captured by sequencing in a study of blood T cell repertoires in COVID-19. As for the study in general: Samples taken during acute and convalescent COVID-19 were collected in the United States, Italy and Spain.

The germline gives CDR1 SGHRS, CDR2 YFSETQ. The trim removed 0 bases at V and 2 bases at J, leaving 2 bases unmatched. The CDR3 runs to 15 residues. Sequenced by immunoSEQ multiplex PCR; TCRdb stores in-frame clones only, minus some. In the table there are 95,000 to 150,000 clones, 65% to 85% of which are singletons. Assignments of participants to cohorts depended upon their own reported clinical history. Source material: PBMCs or T cells enriched from blood (not recorded which). The receptor's source is a woman under 40 who had recovered from COVID-19. The rearrangement uses TRBV5-1 and TRBJ2-1; 7 bases line up with TRBD2. CDR3 region: CASSLGGSAYNEQFF. The CDR3 nucleotides are TGCGCCAGCAGCTTGGGCGGGAGTGCCTACAATGAGCAGTTCTTC.